The 23 T cell receptor beta chains reported below all come from one sample, sequenced in a study of T cells in Graves' hyperthyroidism and ophthalmopathy. What was amplified from RNA transcripts were TCR beta CDR3 regions. An initial round of RT-PCR targeting the TCR CDR3 relied on the HTBI primer set. Each CDR3 protein is one row after TCRdb ran MiXCR on the multiplex PCR reads. This sample has roughly 300,000 distinct CDR3 sequences; less than 30% occur once, and the top ten carry approximately 25%. The specimen was blood. The receptors here all came from a man between 35 and 55 years old with Graves' hyperthyroidism that later progressed to Graves' ophthalmopathy.

This clonotype was observed at least ten times. The chain is built from TRBV10-2 and TRBJ2-4, with D possibly being TRBD1 (6 bases). The V gene's germline CDR1 is WSHSY and CDR2 SAAADI. The CDR3 loop spans 13 amino acids. The ends were cut back, 4 bases at V and 8 bases at J, with 12 bases in the middle. DNA for the CDR3: TGCGCCAGCAGTGTCGGGGACACGGACATTCAGTACTTC. As protein: CASSVGDTDIQYF.

This clonotype was seen at least ten times. The chain is built from TRBV6-1 and TRBJ1-2, with 8 bases aligning to TRBD1. V was pared by 2 bases and J by 7 bases, with 3 bases of the junction left unmatched. The CDR3 has 13 residues. Germline assignment: CDR1 MNHNS and CDR2 SASEGT. CDR3 DNA: TGTGCCAGCAGTGAACAGGGGGCGGCTGGCTACACCTTC. This sequence encodes CASSEQGAAGYTF.

This chain uses TRBV7-2 with TRBJ2-5; D possibly matches TRBD1 or TRBD2 (5 bases each). This CDR3 contains 16 residues. Trimming took off 1 base at V and 1 base at J, with 13 bases between the two ends. Per the germline V gene, CDR1 is SGHTA and CDR2 is FQGNSA. CDR3 amino acids: CASSLESRGTQETQYF. CDR3 nucleotides: TGTGCCAGCAGCTTAGAGTCCCGGGGCACCCAAGAGACCCAGTACTTC.

This clonotype was observed a few times. The J gene is TRBJ1-1, the V gene TRBV12-3 or TRBV12-4, with D possibly matching TRBD1 (5 bases). The CDR3 length is 15 residues. V was cut by 5 bases and J by 0 bases, with 13 bases left in between. CDR3 nucleotide sequence: TGTGCCAGCAGTCCCCCGGGACTTATGAACACTGAAGCTTTCTTT. It is translated as CASSPPGLMNTEAFF.

There are many counts of this clonotype. The chain recombines TRBV4-2 with TRBJ2-5; TRBD1 agrees at 7 bases. The CDR3 spans 15 residues. With 4 bases clipped from V and 4 bases from J, the junction kept 9 bases outside the gene matches. Germline CDR1 reads LGHNA; CDR2 reads YNFKEQ. The DNA for the CDR3 is TGTGCCAGCAGCCGAAGGACAGGAGAGGGAGAGACCCAGTACTTC. Translating it yields CASSRRTGEGETQYF.

In this sample, this clonotype turned up many times. This rearrangement joins TRBV3-1 to TRBJ1-1; possible D gene TRBD1, 5 bases. With 1 base removed from V and 4 bases from J, the gap between germline ends came to 13 bases. This CDR3 has 15 residues. Per germline, CDR1 LGHDT and CDR2 YNNKEL (reference sequence). The CDR3 bases are TGTGCCAGCAGCCAAGGGGGCGAGAGCGTCACTGAAGCTTTCTTT. This encodes CASSQGGESVTEAFF.

This clonotype was counted at least ten times. The chain employs TRBV12-3 or TRBV12-4 and TRBJ1-1, with D possibly being TRBD1 (5 bases). V dropped 4 bases and J dropped 0 bases, with 12 bases sitting between them. The CDR3 runs 15 residues. Here the CDR3 DNA reads TGTGCCAGCAGTTCCTGGGACTCCATGAACACTGAAGCTTTCTTT. It codes for CASSSWDSMNTEAFF.

This chain connects TRBV24-1 to TRBJ1-2; TRBD1 agrees at 7 bases. CDR1 is KGHDR, CDR2 SFDVKD, per germline. The CDR3 spans 12 residues. With V trimmed by 7 bases and J by 6 bases, 4 bases remained unmatched. CDR3 DNA: TGTGCCACCAGGGACAGGATCGATGGCTACACCTTC. This gives the protein CATRDRIDGYTF.

This clonotype was observed many times. The chain couples TRBV24-1 to TRBJ2-2; D is possibly TRBD1 (6 bases). Germline CDR1 is KGHDR and CDR2 is SFDVKD. Trimming left V 10 bases short and J 0 bases short, with 8 bases between. This CDR3 is 13 amino acids long. CDR3 amino acids: CATRTANTGELFF. The CDR3 region has the DNA TGTGCCACTCGGACAGCGAACACCGGGGAGCTGTTTTTT.

The chain couples TRBV6-2 or TRBV6-3 to TRBJ2-1; 9 bases fit TRBD2. V gave up 8 bases and J gave up 4 bases; unmatched junction bases: 6. The CDR3 loop spans 14 amino acids. CDR1 is MNHEY and CDR2 is SVGEGT in the germline V gene. CDR3 bases: TGTGCCAGCGGGACTAGCCGTAATTACAATGAGCAGTTCTTC. As protein: CASGTSRNYNEQFF.

This chain uses TRBV12-3 or TRBV12-4 with TRBJ1-2; 8 bases line up with TRBD1. The CDR3 contains 14 residues. Trimming removed 2 bases from V and 3 bases from J; junction bases left unmatched: 2. CDR3 loop: CASSLQGADYGYTF. The CDR3 nucleotides are TGTGCCAGCAGTTTACAGGGGGCGGACTATGGCTACACCTTC.

This clonotype showed up many times. The chain has TRBV28 and TRBJ2-7; 7 bases match TRBD2. The CDR3 is made up of 15 amino acids. Trimming at V came to 5 bases and at J to 0 bases, leaving 7 bases not matched to a gene. The germline V gene encodes CDR1 MDHEN and CDR2 SYDVKM. The CDR3 here is CASSPPREDSYEQYF. The CDR3 nucleotides are TGTGCCAGCAGTCCCCCCCGGGAGGACTCCTACGAGCAGTACTTC.

This clonotype was seen at least ten times. V and J are TRBV18 and TRBJ2-7; D is ambiguous. This CDR3 is built from 15 residues. Germline V gene data show CDR1 as KGHSH and CDR2 as LQKENI. The V end lost 4 bases, the J end lost 4 bases, and 17 bases lay between the germline ends. The CDR3, as DNA: TGTGCCAGCTCACAAAATGCCGGGCGTCATTACGAGCAGTACTTC. Amino acid sequence: CASSQNAGRHYEQYF.

This clonotype showed up many times. At one end, the junction sequence differs from germline, possibly due to a read error. This chain uses TRBV6-5 with TRBJ2-7, with TRBD2 as a possible D gene (5 bases). Germline-derived CDR1 and CDR2 are MNHEY and SVGAGI. CDR3 size: 13 residues. CDR3 sequence reads: CASTLAREGEQYF. As DNA, the CDR3 is TGCGCCAGCACACTGGCTCGGGAAGGCGAGCAGTACTTC.

This clonotype was counted at least ten times. The V call is TRBV29-1, the J call TRBJ2-7; no firm D call. The germline CDR1 and CDR2 sequences are SQVTM and ANQGSEA. Trimming took off 6 bases at V and 6 bases at J, with 18 bases between the two ends. This CDR3 is 13 amino acids long. This CDR3 reads CSVLDARRREQYF. Written as DNA, the CDR3 is TGCAGCGTCCTGGACGCCCGCCGACGCGAGCAGTACTTC.

At least ten counts were recorded for this clonotype. CDR3: CSARIAAEAFF. The CDR3 nucleotides are TGCAGTGCCCGTATCGCCGCTGAAGCTTTCTTT. The chain carries TRBV20-1 and TRBJ1-1; D remains unclear. V shed 6 bases and J shed 6 bases, with 11 bases lying between them. CDR1 and CDR2 (germline): DFQATT, SNEGSKA (reference sequence). This CDR3 spans 11 amino acids.

This clonotype showed up many times. This sequence joins TRBV20-1 and TRBJ2-5; 15 nucleotides align to TRBD2. V dropped 0 bases and J dropped 4; count of bases not matched to a gene: 9. Germline CDR1 DFQATT, CDR2 SNEGSKA (reference sequence). The CDR3 runs to 18 residues. CDR3 sequence (DNA): TGCAGTGCTAGAGAGACCGGACTAGCGGGAGGGCCTTTAGAGACCCAGTACTTC. Its translation: CSARETGLAGGPLETQYF.

This clonotype occurred many times. The rearrangement uses TRBV20-1 and TRBJ1-5, with D perhaps TRBD1 (5 bases). The CDR3 has 18 residues. The ends were cut back, 4 bases at V and 0 bases at J, with 22 bases in the middle. Germline CDR1 DFQATT, CDR2 SNEGSKA (reference sequence). This CDR3 reads CSAISVWGGRHSNQPQHF. The DNA of the CDR3 is TGCAGTGCTATTAGCGTTTGGGGGGGTCGACATAGCAATCAGCCCCAGCATTTT.

This clonotype was detected ten times or more. The gene calls are TRBV11-2 and TRBJ2-2, with D tentatively TRBD2 (5 bases). This CDR3 contains 13 residues. V lost 9 bases and J 5 bases, leaving 13 bases between the germline ends. Germline V lookup: CDR1 SGHAT, CDR2 FQNNGV. CDR3 sequence reads: CAREMAGTGELFF. The CDR3 nucleotides are TGTGCCAGAGAGATGGCGGGTACCGGGGAGCTGTTTTTT.

V and J are TRBV5-1 and TRBJ2-7; 8 bases agree with TRBD1. Germline V lookup: CDR1 SGHRS, CDR2 YFSETQ. CDR3 length: 14 amino acids. J gave up 0 bases and V 9 bases, and 8 bases lay outside the gene matches. CDR3 sequence: CATATGESSYEQYF. The CDR3 nucleotides are TGCGCCACCGCGACAGGGGAGAGCTCCTACGAGCAGTACTTC.

This clonotype was observed at least ten times. The V call is TRBV19, the J call TRBJ1-5; 7 nucleotides agree with TRBD1. The CDR3 loop spans 15 amino acids. CDR1 and CDR2 from the germline V gene are LNHDA and SQIVND (reference sequence). V shed 6 bases, J shed 2 bases, and the junction held 7 bases outside the gene matches. DNA of the CDR3: TGTGCCAGTAGCCTGACAGGGTTTGGCAATCAGCCCCAGCATTTT. As protein: CASSLTGFGNQPQHF.

This clonotype showed up many times. This chain connects TRBV20-1 to TRBJ2-7; no clear D gene. The CDR3 has 14 amino acids. V was trimmed by 5 bases and J by 0 bases, leaving 14 bases between them. In germline, CDR1 is DFQATT, CDR2 SNEGSKA (reference sequence). The CDR3 coding sequence is TGCAGTGCTTTTTCAGGCTTAAGCTCCTACGAGCAGTACTTC. Protein: CSAFSGLSSYEQYF.

This rearrangement joins TRBV28 to TRBJ1-2; D unclear. CDR1 is MDHEN and CDR2 is SYDVKM in the germline V gene. This CDR3 spans 11 amino acids. CDR3 DNA: TGTGGGGTCCGCGCGAACTATGGCTACACCTTC. It is translated as CGVRANYGYTF.